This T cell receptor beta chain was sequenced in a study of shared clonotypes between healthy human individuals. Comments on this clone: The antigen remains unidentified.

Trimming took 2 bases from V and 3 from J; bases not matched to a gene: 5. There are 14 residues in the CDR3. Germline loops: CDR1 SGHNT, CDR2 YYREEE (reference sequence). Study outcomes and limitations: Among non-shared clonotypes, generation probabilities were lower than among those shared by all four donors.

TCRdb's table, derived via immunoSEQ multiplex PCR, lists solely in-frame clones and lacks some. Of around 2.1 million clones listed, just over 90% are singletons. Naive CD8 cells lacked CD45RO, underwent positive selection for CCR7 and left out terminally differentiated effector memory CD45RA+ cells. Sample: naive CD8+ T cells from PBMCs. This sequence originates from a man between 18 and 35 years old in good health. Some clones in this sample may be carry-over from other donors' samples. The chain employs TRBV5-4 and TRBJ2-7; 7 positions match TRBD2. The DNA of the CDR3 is TGTGCCAGCAGCTTTACGGGAGGAAACTACGAGCAGTACTTC. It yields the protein CASSFTGGNYEQYF.